This T cell receptor beta chain originates from a study of patients with pleural tuberculosis. Worth noting for this clonotype: A much more abundant neighbour one base away suggests this may be a read error. Given the absence of the conserved phenylalanine or tryptophan at the CDR3 end, a read error is likely.

TCRdb passed the reads through MiXCR, listing each CDR3 protein once. This sample has almost 30,000 distinct CDR3 sequences, with 15% to 20% found just once. The origin of this receptor is a human donor with pleural tuberculosis. The sample consisted of peripheral blood.

This CDR3 reads CASSLSGGPSYEQYS. The DNA of the CDR3 is TGTGCCAGCAGCTTGTCGGGAGGGCCTTCCTACGAGCAGTACTCC. This chain connects TRBV11-2 to TRBJ2-7, with 8 bases identical to TRBD2. Germline-derived CDR1 and CDR2 are SGHAT and FQNNGV. V dropped 3 bases and J dropped 1; count of bases not matched to a gene: 5. This CDR3 has 15 residues.